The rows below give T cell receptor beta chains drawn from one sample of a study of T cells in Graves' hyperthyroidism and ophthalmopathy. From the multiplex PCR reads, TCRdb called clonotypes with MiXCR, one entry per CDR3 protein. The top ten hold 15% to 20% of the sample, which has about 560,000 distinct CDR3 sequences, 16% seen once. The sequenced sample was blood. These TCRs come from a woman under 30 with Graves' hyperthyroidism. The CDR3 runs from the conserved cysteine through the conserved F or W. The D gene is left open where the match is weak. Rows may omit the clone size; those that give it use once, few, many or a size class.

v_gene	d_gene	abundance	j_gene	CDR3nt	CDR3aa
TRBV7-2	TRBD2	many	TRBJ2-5	TGTGCCAGCAGCCGGACTAGCGGGGAAGAGACCCAGTACTTC	CASSRTSGEETQYF
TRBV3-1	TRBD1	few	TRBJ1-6	TGTGCCAGCAGCCTACAGGGGACACCCCTCCACTTT	CASSLQGTPLHF
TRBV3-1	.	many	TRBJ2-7	TGTGCCAGCAGCCCTCTGATCGACGGTTACGAGCAGTACTTC	CASSPLIDGYEQYF
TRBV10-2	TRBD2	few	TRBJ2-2	TGCGCCAGCAGTGAGTCGGGAGGGCTGGAAGCCGGGGAGCTGTTTTTT	CASSESGGLEAGELFF
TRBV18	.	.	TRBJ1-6	TGTGCCAGCTCACCAAGCTCACAGGGTGGATCACCCCTCCACTTT	CASSPSSQGGSPLHF
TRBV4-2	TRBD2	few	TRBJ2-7	TGTGCCAGCAGCCATGGACTAGCGGCCTATGAGCAGTACTTC	CASSHGLAAYEQYF
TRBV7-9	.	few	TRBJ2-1	TGTGCCAGCAGCAAGTACAGGGTAGGAGGACGGTACAATGAGCAGTTCTTC	CASSKYRVGGRYNEQFF
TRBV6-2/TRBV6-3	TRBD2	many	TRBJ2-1	TGTGCCAGCAGTCCTCTTAGCGGGGGGGCTCTTCTTCCCTTCAATGAGCAGTTCTTC	CASSPLSGGALLPFNEQFF
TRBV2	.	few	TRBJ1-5	TGTGCCAGTTCGGAGTCCGGGATTCAGCCCCAGCATTTT	CASSESGIQPQHF
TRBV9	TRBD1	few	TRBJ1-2	TGTGCCAGCAGCATGGACAGGGGGCGCAGTCTTTATGGCTACACCTTC	CASSMDRGRSLYGYTF
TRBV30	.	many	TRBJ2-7	TGTGCCTGGACTTTCGAGGGCCTGGGATCCGAGCAGTACTTC	CAWTFEGLGSEQYF
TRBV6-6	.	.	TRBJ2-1	TGTGCCAGCAGTTACGTAAGGGCCTCTGAGCAGTTCTTC	CASSYVRASEQFF
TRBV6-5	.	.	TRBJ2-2	TGTGCCAGCAGTTACTCGGTCGGAACCGGGGAGCTGTTTTTT	CASSYSVGTGELFF
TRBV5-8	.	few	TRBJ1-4	TGTGCCAGCAGCTTGCCGGAACTAACTAATGAAAAACTGTTTTTT	CASSLPELTNEKLFF
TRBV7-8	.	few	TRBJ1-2	TGTGCCAGCAGCTTAACGTTGGAGGGCTACACCTTC	CASSLTLEGYTF
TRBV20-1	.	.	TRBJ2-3	TGCAGGGCTATCGGAGACTTAGGAACAGATACGCAGTATTTT	CRAIGDLGTDTQYF
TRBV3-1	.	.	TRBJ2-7	TGTGCCAGCAGCCCCTACAGGGCCCCCTACGAGCAGTACTTC	CASSPYRAPYEQYF
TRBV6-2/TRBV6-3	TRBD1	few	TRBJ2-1	TGTGCCAGCAGACAGGGGCGAGTGGCCAGGAACCTGTACAATGAGCAGTTCTTC	CASRQGRVARNLYNEQFF
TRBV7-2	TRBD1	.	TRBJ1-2	TGTGCCAGCAGCCTTCAGGGGGCGATAGCTAACTATGGCTACGCCTTC	CASSLQGAIANYGYAF
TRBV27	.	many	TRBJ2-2	TGTGCCAGCAGACGAGGTCAGGGTTACGGGGAGCTGTTTTTT	CASRRGQGYGELFF
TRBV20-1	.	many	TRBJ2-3	TGCAGTGCTAGAATACGGGGCACAGATACGCAGTATTTT	CSARIRGTDTQYF
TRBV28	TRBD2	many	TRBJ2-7	TGTGCCAGCCTTGGGAGGGAGTTAACCTACGAGCATTACTTC	CASLGRELTYEHYF
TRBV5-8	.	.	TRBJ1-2	TGTGCCAGCAGCTTGGGAACAGGGATTAACTATGGCTTCACCTTC	CASSLGTGINYGFTF
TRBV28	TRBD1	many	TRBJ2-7	TGTGCCAGCAGTCCCTCCGACAGGGACGAGCAGTACTTC	CASSPSDRDEQYF
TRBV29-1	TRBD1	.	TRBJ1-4	TGCAGCGTGGGACAGTATAATGAAAAACTGTTTTTT	CSVGQYNEKLFF
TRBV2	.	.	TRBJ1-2	TGTGCCAGCAGTATCACCGGCCAGAGGGCTTATGGCTACACCTTC	CASSITGQRAYGYTF
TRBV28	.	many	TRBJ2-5	TGTGCCAGCAGTTCAGGGCAGTCTCAAGAGACCCAGTACTTC	CASSSGQSQETQYF
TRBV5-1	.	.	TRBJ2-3	TGCGCCAGCAGCGGAACACTACCCCGGAGCAGGGATACGCAGTATTTT	CASSGTLPRSRDTQYF
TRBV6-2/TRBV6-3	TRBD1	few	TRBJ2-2	TGTGCCAGCAGTTACTCGGCGACAGGGGCCTACACCGGGGAGCTGTTTTTT	CASSYSATGAYTGELFF
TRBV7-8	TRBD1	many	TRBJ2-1	TGTGCCAGCAGCTTAGCCAGGGGGCGATACAATGAGCAGTTCTTC	CASSLARGRYNEQFF
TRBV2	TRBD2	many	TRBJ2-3	TGTGCCAGCAGTTTGGTTAGCGGGGGTTCGCAGTATTTT	CASSLVSGGSQYF
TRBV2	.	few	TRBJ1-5	TGTGCCAGCAGTGACTTCAATCAGCCCCAGCATTTT	CASSDFNQPQHF
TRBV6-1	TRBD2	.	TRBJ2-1	TGTGCCACCAGCGGGGCCTACAATGAGCAGTTCTTC	CATSGAYNEQFF
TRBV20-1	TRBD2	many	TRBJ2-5	TGCAGTGCTAGTCCCACTAGCGGGAGAGCTGAGACCCAGTACTTC	CSASPTSGRAETQYF
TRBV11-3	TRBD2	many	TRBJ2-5	TGTGCCAGCAGCGCGGGGGATACTGAGACCCAGTACTTC	CASSAGDTETQYF
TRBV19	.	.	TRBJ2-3	TGTGCCGGTGGTACGCAGTATTTT	CAGGTQYF
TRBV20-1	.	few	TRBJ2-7	TGCAGTGCCACCTTAAATGTGCCGACTCACTCCTACGAGCAGTACTTC	CSATLNVPTHSYEQYF
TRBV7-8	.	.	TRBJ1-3	TGTGCCAGCAGTGGGGGCCGGGCGGCAGGAAACACCATATATTTT	CASSGGRAAGNTIYF
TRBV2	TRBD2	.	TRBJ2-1	TGTGCCAGCAGTGAAGGATTTGGGGGAGGGAACTACAATGAGCAGTTCTTC	CASSEGFGGGNYNEQFF
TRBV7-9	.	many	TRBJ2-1	TGTGCCAGCAGCTTGGTTGAGCGGAGCTCCTACAATGAGCAGTTCTTC	CASSLVERSSYNEQFF
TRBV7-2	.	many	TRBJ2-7	TGTGCCAGCAGCTTAGGCGGGACAAACTACGAGCAGTACTTC	CASSLGGTNYEQYF
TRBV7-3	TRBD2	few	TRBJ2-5	TGTGCCAGCAGCTTCGGACTAGCGGGGGGGGGCGCCCAGTACTTC	CASSFGLAGGGAQYF
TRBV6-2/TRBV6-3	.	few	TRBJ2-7	TGTGCCAGCAATAAGGGATCGAACGAGCAGTACTTC	CASNKGSNEQYF
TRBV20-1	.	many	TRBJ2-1	TGCAGCTCCTCTCGCTGGCGCGAGCAGTTCTTC	CSSSRWREQFF
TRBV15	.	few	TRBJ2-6	TGTGCCACCAGCAGCTCTGGGGCCAACGTCCTGACTTTC	CATSSSGANVLTF
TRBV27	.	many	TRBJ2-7	TGTGCCAGCAGTCTAGGGGCCGGAGGGACCTCGTACGAGCAGTACTTC	CASSLGAGGTSYEQYF